Listed here are 26 T cell receptor beta chains from one sample, sequenced in a study of T cells in Graves' hyperthyroidism and ophthalmopathy (dated by TCRdb to about 2019). The receptor library was made with multiplex PCR. Sequenced on an Illumina HiSeq 2000. The TCR beta CDR3 regions were amplified from the RNA transcripts. For the first round of RT-PCR on the TCR CDR3, the HTBI primer set was used together with the Qiagen OneStep RT-PCR kit. TCRdb passed the public sequencing reads through fastp at Q25 and MiXCR, retaining productive beta sequences. Each entry merges the rows of one CDR3 protein and shows their most common DNA and genes. The sample profile shows fewer than 600,000 distinct CDR3 sequences; around 15% of them were found once. Of the sample, 15% to 20% is held by the ten largest clones. Sequences were obtained from blood. All receptors derive from a woman aged 18-35 years with Graves' hyperthyroidism.

V and J are TRBV12-3 or TRBV12-4 and TRBJ2-5, with TRBD2 as a possible D gene (6 bases). Deletions cut 4 bases from V and 6 bases from J, with 15 bases between. The CDR3 runs 14 residues. CDR3 region: CASSSGVEGQTQYF. In nucleotides, the CDR3 is TGTGCCAGCAGTTCGGGGGTGGAGGGGCAGACCCAGTACTTC.

This clonotype appeared many times. The V call is TRBV11-1, the J call TRBJ2-7; D possibly corresponds to TRBD1 (6 bases). The CDR3 loop spans 14 amino acids. Germline assignment: CDR1 SGHAT and CDR2 FQDESV (reference sequence). V was clipped by 3 bases and J by 3 bases, with 12 bases between them. CDR3 sequence reads: CASSLRLRGYEQYF. The CDR3 DNA is TGTGCCAGCAGCTTGAGGCTCAGGGGCTACGAGCAGTACTTC. The entire variable domain, with the rest obtained from reference TRBV11-1 and TRBJ2-7, is as follows: EAEVAQSPRYKITEKSQAVAFWCDPISGHATLYWYRQILGQGPELLVQFQDESVVDDSQLPKDRFSAERLKGVDSTLKIQPAELGDSAMYLCASSLRLRGYEQYFGPGTRLTVT.

This clonotype has at least ten counts. The rearrangement uses TRBV11-3 and TRBJ2-2; 12 positions agree with TRBD2. CDR1 is SGHNT and CDR2 is YENEEA in the germline V gene. The J segment lost 3 bases and the V segment lost 7 bases, leaving 6 bases of the junction unmatched. There are 16 residues in the CDR3. In DNA, the CDR3 is TGTGCCAGCATTCGGGGACTAGCGGGTCACACCGGGGAGCTGTTTTTT. Amino acid sequence: CASIRGLAGHTGELFF.

The sample holds many counts of this clonotype. The genes are TRBV7-3 and TRBJ2-3, with D perhaps assigned TRBD1 or TRBD2 (5 bases each). Trimming removed 11 bases at V and 6 bases at J, with 18 bases between. The CDR3 covers 13 residues. Germline CDR1 reads SGHTA; CDR2 reads FQGTGA. In DNA form, the CDR3 reads TGTGCCTCCGGCAGGGACCCCTCGGATACGCAGTATTTT. This translates into CASGRDPSDTQYF.

This clonotype has a count of ten or more. The V call is TRBV12-3 or TRBV12-4, the J call TRBJ2-6; no reliable D call. V gave up 6 bases and J gave up 5 bases, with 8 bases separating them. The CDR3 contains 13 residues. The CDR3 bases are TGTGCCAGCAGGGCTGCTCGGGCCAACGTCCTGACTTTC. This gives the protein CASRAARANVLTF.

The chain combines TRBV29-1 with TRBJ2-2, with TRBD2 matching over 8 bases. The V gene end was trimmed by 3 bases and the J gene end by 5 bases; junction bases not matched to a gene: 5. The CDR3 length is 14 residues. The germline V gene has CDR1 SQVTM and CDR2 ANQGSEA. The CDR3 protein is CSVDAGGWTGELFF. The CDR3 coding sequence is TGCAGCGTTGACGCGGGAGGTTGGACCGGGGAGCTGTTTTTT.

The V call is TRBV7-8, the J call TRBJ1-4, with D possibly TRBD1 on 6 matching bases. The CDR3 consists of 14 residues. V lost 3 bases and J 4 bases, leaving 9 bases between the germline ends. The V gene's germline CDR1 is SGHVS and CDR2 FQNEAQ. CDR3 coding DNA: TGTGCCAGCAGCTTTGGACAGAGTAATGAAAAACTGTTTTTT. Residues: CASSFGQSNEKLFF.

This clonotype has only a few counts. The chain combines TRBV9 with TRBJ1-3, with D possibly being TRBD1 (6 bases). V was clipped by 4 bases and J by 0 bases, with 11 bases between them. The CDR3 covers 15 residues. Germline V gives CDR1 SGDLS, CDR2 YYNGEE. The CDR3 protein is CASSIEQGSGNTIYF. CDR3 nucleotides: TGTGCCAGCAGCATCGAACAGGGCTCTGGAAACACCATATATTTT.

This clonotype was seen many times. The CDR3 is CASSHRSGTGDKNIQYF. CDR3 DNA: TGTGCCAGCAGCCACCGTTCCGGGACAGGGGACAAAAACATTCAGTACTTC. The rearrangement links TRBV3-1 to TRBJ2-4, with TRBD1 matching 10 bases. Germline-derived CDR1 and CDR2 are LGHDT and YNNKEL (reference sequence). Trimming took 3 bases from V and 3 from J; bases not matched to a gene: 8. The CDR3 loop spans 17 amino acids.

The table lists this clonotype with many counts. The chain joins TRBV20-1 to TRBJ2-1; 13 bases fit TRBD2. The CDR3 spans 14 residues. Germline CDR1 is DFQATT and CDR2 is SNEGSKA (reference sequence). Trimming removed 4 bases from V and 6 bases from J; junction bases left unmatched: 3. DNA of the CDR3: TGCAGTGCTATACTAGCGGGAGGGGGCAATGAGCAGTTCTTC. Translated: CSAILAGGGNEQFF.

This clonotype was observed many times. Being one base from a much bigger clone, this may be a read error. The rearrangement joins TRBV6-1 to TRBJ1-2; D unresolved. Trimming took 6 bases from V and 4 from J, leaving 12 bases between them. From germline, CDR1 is MNHNS and CDR2 SASEGT. The CDR3 has 13 residues. CDR3 loop: CASRERTSYGYTF. In DNA, the CDR3 is TGTGCCAGCAGGGAGAGAACTAGCTATGGCTACACCTTC.

This clonotype was seen at least ten times. V gene TRBV30 combines with J gene TRBJ1-5; D call uncertain. Trimming removed 2 bases from V and 2 bases from J, with 10 bases in between. Germline V gives CDR1 GTSNPN, CDR2 SVGIG (reference sequence). The CDR3 extends over 14 amino acids. The CDR3 is CAWSSGLGNQPQHF. The CDR3 DNA sequence: TGTGCCTGGAGTTCGGGATTGGGCAATCAGCCCCAGCATTTT.

This clonotype has only a few counts. One base away lies a much larger clone, so this may be a sequencing read error. The gene calls are TRBV10-3 and TRBJ2-1; D tentatively fits TRBD1 or TRBD2 (5 bases each). The V gene's germline CDR1 is ENHRY and CDR2 SYGVKD. Between the trimmed V and J ends, which lost 6 bases and 5 bases, there was a span of 11 bases. The CDR3 extends over 13 amino acids. CDR3: CAIRWDGDNEQFF. The CDR3 DNA reads as TGTGCCATCAGGTGGGACGGAGACAATGAGCAGTTCTTC.

This clonotype showed up just a few times. The chain links TRBV19 to TRBJ2-1; D may correspond to TRBD1 or TRBD2 (6 bases each). The V end was cut by 7 bases, the J end by 5 bases, with 15 bases between. The CDR3 runs to 14 residues. Looked up from germline, CDR1 is LNHDA and CDR2 is SQIVND (reference sequence). The CDR3 sequence: CASTWRGDNNEQFF. The CDR3 bases are TGTGCCAGTACTTGGAGGGGGGATAACAATGAGCAGTTCTTC.

The chain couples TRBV9 to TRBJ2-1; TRBD2 aligns across 8 bases. Germline assignment: CDR1 SGDLS and CDR2 YYNGEE. With 2 bases clipped from V and 7 bases from J, the junction kept 8 bases outside the gene matches. CDR3 length: 15 residues. Here the CDR3 DNA reads TGTGCCAGCAGCGTTAGTGCGGGAGGCCTAAATGAGCAGTTCTTC. Amino acid sequence: CASSVSAGGLNEQFF.

The chain recombines TRBV7-3 with TRBJ2-3, with 10 bases aligning to TRBD1. Losses at the gene ends were 5 bases for V and 1 base for J; bases not matched to a gene: 6. Germline V gene sequence: CDR1 SGHTA, CDR2 FQGTGA. The CDR3 extends over 16 amino acids. CDR3 loop: CASSPVGTGGTDTQYF. The CDR3 DNA reads as TGTGCCAGCAGCCCTGTGGGGACAGGGGGCACAGATACGCAGTATTTT. Full variable domain (outside the CDR3, taken from reference TRBV7-3 and TRBJ2-3): GAGVSQTPSNKVTEKGKYVELRCDPISGHTALYWYRQSLGQGPEFLIYFQGTGAADDSGLPNDRFFAVRPEGSVSTLKIQRTERGDSAVYLCASSPVGTGGTDTQYFGPGTRLTVL.

This clonotype occurred many times. The chain is built from TRBV15 and TRBJ1-6; 10 positions agree with TRBD1. The CDR3 is 16 amino acids. Germline loops: CDR1 LNHNV, CDR2 YYDKDF (reference sequence). V trimming: 0 bases; J trimming: 7 bases; junction bases outside the gene matches: 3. The CDR3 loop is CATSRDLGQGNSPLHF. The CDR3 nucleotides read TGTGCCACCAGCAGAGATTTGGGACAGGGGAATTCACCCCTCCACTTT. The full variable domain, completed using reference TRBV15 and TRBJ1-6, is DAMVIQNPRYQVTQFGKPVTLSCSQTLNHNVMYWYQQKSSQAPKLLFHYYDKDFNNEADTPDNFQSRRPNTSFCFLDIRSPGLGDTAMYLCATSRDLGQGNSPLHFGNGTRLTVT.

The chain has TRBV4-1 and TRBJ2-1, with 8 bases that match TRBD2. CDR1 MGHRA and CDR2 YSYEKL come from the germline V gene. CDR3 length: 18 residues. The ends lost 1 base at V and 3 bases at J; junction bases unmatched: 11. In DNA, the CDR3 is TGCGCCAGCAGCCAAGCTAATAGCGGGACCCTCCTCTACAATGAGCAGTTCTTC. This translates into CASSQANSGTLLYNEQFF.

This chain links TRBV6-1 with TRBJ2-4, with D unclear. The V gene's germline CDR1 is MNHNS and CDR2 SASEGT. V was trimmed by 6 bases and J by 0 bases, leaving 9 bases between them. There are 14 residues in the CDR3. The CDR3 DNA follows: TGTGCCAGCAGCGCCGAGATAGCCAAAAACATTCAGTACTTC. Protein: CASSAEIAKNIQYF.

The J gene is TRBJ2-1, the V gene TRBV29-1; D assignment may be TRBD1 or TRBD2 (5 bases each). V was pared by 7 bases and J by 9 bases, with 19 bases between. Germline CDR1 and CDR2: SQVTM and ANQGSEA. This CDR3 has 13 residues. The CDR3 here is CSARLGPGTEQFF. The CDR3 DNA reads TGCAGCGCGCGACTGGGTCCGGGGACTGAGCAGTTCTTC.

This clonotype showed up just a few times. The chain joins TRBV6-5 to TRBJ2-5; 11 positions agree with TRBD1. The CDR3 spans 17 residues. V lost 2 bases and J lost 5; bases outside the gene matches: 10. Germline CDR1 and CDR2: MNHEY and SVGAGI. The CDR3 DNA reads as TGTGCCAGCAGTTACATCCGGACAGGGGGCGCGTGGGAGACCCAGTACTTC. Translated: CASSYIRTGGAWETQYF.

The chain joins TRBV20-1 to TRBJ2-2; TRBD2 matches at 16 bases. V dropped 4 bases and J dropped 5; count of bases not matched to a gene: 7. The CDR3 contains 17 residues. Germline loops: CDR1 DFQATT, CDR2 SNEGSKA (reference sequence). CDR3 sequence reads: CSAKGLAGGQMTGELFF. The CDR3 DNA follows: TGCAGTGCTAAGGGACTAGCGGGAGGGCAGATGACCGGGGAGCTGTTTTTT.

This clonotype was detected ten times or more. This rearrangement joins TRBV9 to TRBJ2-2, with D perhaps given as TRBD1 or TRBD2 (5 bases each). CDR1 is SGDLS, CDR2 YYNGEE, per germline. V lost 3 bases to trimming and J lost 4 bases, with 16 bases between them. CDR3 size: 16 residues. CDR3 nucleotide sequence: TGTGCCAGCAGCGAGAGGGGACGTTACGGCACCGGGGAGCTGTTTTTT. It encodes CASSERGRYGTGELFF.

This clonotype has a count of ten or more. V is TRBV20-1 and J is TRBJ2-1; TRBD2 agrees at 8 bases. Germline trimming cut 1 base from V and 3 bases from J; bases unmatched to any gene: 2. The length of the CDR3 is 14 residues. Germline lookup yields CDR1 DFQATT and CDR2 SNEGSKA (reference sequence). The CDR3 coding sequence is TGCAGTGCTAGAGTAGCGGGGAACTACAATGAGCAGTTCTTC. Translating gives CSARVAGNYNEQFF.

This clonotype showed up just a few times. This sequence joins TRBV18 and TRBJ1-1; 8 bases align to TRBD1. Trimming took 6 bases from V and 0 from J; bases not matched to a gene: 12. Germline loops: CDR1 KGHSH, CDR2 LQKENI. The CDR3 extends over 17 amino acids. In DNA form, the CDR3 reads TGTGCCAGCTCCCCTGGACAGGGTGCGACAATGAACACTGAAGCTTTCTTT. It encodes CASSPGQGATMNTEAFF.

The table lists this clonotype with many counts. The CDR3 is CASSVGGIRNSPLHF. The CDR3 coding sequence is TGTGCCAGCAGCGTAGGAGGAATTCGGAATTCACCCCTCCACTTT. The chain couples TRBV7-3 to TRBJ1-6; D is ambiguous. Trimming took off 5 bases at V and 7 bases at J, with 15 bases between the two ends. The germline CDR1 and CDR2 sequences are SGHTA and FQGTGA. The length of the CDR3 is 15 residues.